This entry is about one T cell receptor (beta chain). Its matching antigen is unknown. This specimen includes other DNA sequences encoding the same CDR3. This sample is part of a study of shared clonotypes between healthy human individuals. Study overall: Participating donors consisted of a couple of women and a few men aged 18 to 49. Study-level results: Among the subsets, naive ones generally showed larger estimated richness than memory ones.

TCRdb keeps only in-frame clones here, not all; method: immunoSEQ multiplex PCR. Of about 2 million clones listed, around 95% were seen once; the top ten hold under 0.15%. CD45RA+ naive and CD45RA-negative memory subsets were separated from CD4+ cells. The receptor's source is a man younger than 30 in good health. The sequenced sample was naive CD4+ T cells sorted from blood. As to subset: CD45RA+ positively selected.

The CDR3 loop is CASSLVQGEQYF. DNA of the CDR3: TGTGCCAGCAGCTTGGTGCAGGGCGAGCAGTACTTC. The chain recombines TRBV5-6 with TRBJ2-7; weak D call: TRBD1 (5 bases). From germline, CDR1 is SGHDT and CDR2 YYEEEE. This CDR3 contains 12 residues. Between the trimmed V and J ends, which lost 0 bases and 6 bases, there was a span of 7 bases.